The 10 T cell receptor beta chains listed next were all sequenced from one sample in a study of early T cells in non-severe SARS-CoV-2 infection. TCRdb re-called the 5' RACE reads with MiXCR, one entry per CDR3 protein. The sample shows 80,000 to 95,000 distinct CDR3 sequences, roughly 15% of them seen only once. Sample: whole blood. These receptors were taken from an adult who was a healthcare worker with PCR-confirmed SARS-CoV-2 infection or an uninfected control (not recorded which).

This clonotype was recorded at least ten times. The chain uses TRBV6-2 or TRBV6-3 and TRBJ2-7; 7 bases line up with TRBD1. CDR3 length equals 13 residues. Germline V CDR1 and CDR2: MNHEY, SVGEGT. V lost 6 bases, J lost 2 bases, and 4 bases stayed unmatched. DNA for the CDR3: TGTGCCAGCAGCGTAACAGGGGCCTACGAGCAGTACGTC. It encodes CASSVTGAYEQYV.

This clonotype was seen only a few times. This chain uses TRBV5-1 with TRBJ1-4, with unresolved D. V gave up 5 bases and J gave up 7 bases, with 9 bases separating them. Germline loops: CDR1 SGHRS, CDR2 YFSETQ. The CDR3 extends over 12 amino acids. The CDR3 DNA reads TGCGCCAGCAGGCGAGAAGGTGAAAAACTGTTTTTT. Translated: CASRREGEKLFF.

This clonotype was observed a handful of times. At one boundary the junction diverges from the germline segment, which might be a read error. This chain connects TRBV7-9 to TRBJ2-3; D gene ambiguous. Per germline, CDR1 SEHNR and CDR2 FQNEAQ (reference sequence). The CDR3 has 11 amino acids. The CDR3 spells CASSRTDAQYF. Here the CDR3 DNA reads TGTGCCAGCAGCCGCACAGATGCGCAGTATTTT.

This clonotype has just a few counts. CDR3 in amino acids: CASADVGGSEKLFF. The CDR3 bases are TGTGCTAGTGCCGATGTAGGGGGCAGCGAAAAACTGTTTTTT. The chain combines TRBV12-5 with TRBJ1-4; TRBD1 matches at 7 bases. Germline V lookup: CDR1 LGHNT, CDR2 FRNRAP. The CDR3 runs 14 residues. V shed 7 bases, J shed 8 bases, and the junction held 10 bases outside the gene matches.

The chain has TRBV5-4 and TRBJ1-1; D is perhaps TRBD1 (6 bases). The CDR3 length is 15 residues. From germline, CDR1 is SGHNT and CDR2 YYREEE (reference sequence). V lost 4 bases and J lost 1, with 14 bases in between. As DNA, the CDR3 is TGTGCCAGCAGCCCCAGGGGCCGGCAGAACACTGAAGCTTTCTTT. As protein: CASSPRGRQNTEAFF.

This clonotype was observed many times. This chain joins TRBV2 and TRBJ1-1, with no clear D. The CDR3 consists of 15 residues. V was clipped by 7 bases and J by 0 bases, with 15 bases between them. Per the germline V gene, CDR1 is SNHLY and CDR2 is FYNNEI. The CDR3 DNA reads TGTGCCAGCATAAGGAGTACCTTCATGAACACTGAAGCTTTCTTT. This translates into CASIRSTFMNTEAFF.

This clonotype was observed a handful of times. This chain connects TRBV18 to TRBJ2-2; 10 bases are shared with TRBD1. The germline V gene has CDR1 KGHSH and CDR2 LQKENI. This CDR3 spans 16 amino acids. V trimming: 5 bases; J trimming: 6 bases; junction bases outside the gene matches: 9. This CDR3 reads CASSDSGTGVSGELFF. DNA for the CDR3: TGTGCCAGCTCAGACTCCGGGACAGGGGTTTCCGGGGAGCTGTTTTTT.

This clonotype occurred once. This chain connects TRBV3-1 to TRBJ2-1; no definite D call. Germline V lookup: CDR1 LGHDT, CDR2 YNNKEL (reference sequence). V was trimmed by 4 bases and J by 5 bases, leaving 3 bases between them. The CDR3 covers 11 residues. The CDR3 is CASSRNNEQFF. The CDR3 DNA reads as TGTGCCAGCAGCCGCAACAATGAGCAGTTCTTC.

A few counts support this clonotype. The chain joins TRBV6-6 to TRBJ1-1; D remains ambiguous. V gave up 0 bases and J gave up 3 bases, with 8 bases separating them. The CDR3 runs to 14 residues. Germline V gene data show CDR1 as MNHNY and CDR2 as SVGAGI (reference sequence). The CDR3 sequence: CASSYSSGHTEAFF. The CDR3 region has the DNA TGTGCCAGCAGTTACTCATCCGGCCACACTGAAGCTTTCTTT.

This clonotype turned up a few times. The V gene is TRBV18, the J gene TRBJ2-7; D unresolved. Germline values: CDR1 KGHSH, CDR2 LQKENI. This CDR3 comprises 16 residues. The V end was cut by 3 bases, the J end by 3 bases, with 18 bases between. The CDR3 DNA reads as TGTGCCAGCTCACCCGCGACTCTGGGCAGAAACTACGAGCAGTACGTC. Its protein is CASSPATLGRNYEQYV.